Here is one T cell receptor (beta chain) with its context. This record comes from a study of OX40 agonist ivuxolimab in advanced cancers. The table came from immunoSEQ multiplex PCR; TCRdb's copy has only in-frame clones and leaves some out. Among around 37,000 clones listed, 81% were seen once. The CDR3 is made up of 13 amino acids. Germline V gene data show CDR1 as SNHLY and CDR2 as FYNNEI. V shed 7 bases and J shed 2 bases, with 12 bases lying between them. The sequenced sample was CD4+ or CD8+ T cells sorted from blood, obtained in a trial of the OX40 agonist ivuxolimab. The V and J genes are TRBV2 and TRBJ2-7; D is unclear. The TCR was taken from an adult with an advanced solid tumor such as melanoma, head and neck, liver or kidney cancer. CDR3 DNA: TGTGCCAGCAAAGGCGGAATAGCCTACGAGCAGTACTTC. The encoded protein is CASKGGIAYEQYF.